One and the same sample provided the 11 T cell receptor beta chains below, sequenced in a study of OX40 agonist ivuxolimab in advanced cancers. Data came from immunoSEQ multiplex PCR; TCRdb stores just in-frame clones and leaves some out. The repertoire holds 80,000 to 100,000 clones, with about 83% as singletons. This specimen was CD4+ or CD8+ T cells sorted from blood, taken in a trial of the OX40 agonist ivuxolimab. Receptors originate from an adult with an advanced solid tumor such as melanoma, head and neck, liver or kidney cancer.

The V gene is TRBV28, the J gene TRBJ1-4, with D maybe TRBD1 (5 bases). CDR1 and CDR2 (germline): MDHEN, SYDVKM. The CDR3 has 18 amino acids. The ends were cut back, 5 bases at V and 0 bases at J, with 19 bases in the middle. CDR3 sequence: CASSLLDGTLATNEKLFF. Written as DNA, the CDR3 is TGTGCCAGCAGTCTTCTCGATGGGACCCTGGCAACTAATGAAAAACTGTTTTTT.

V gene TRBV29-1 combines with J gene TRBJ1-4; D is undetermined. The CDR3 runs 14 residues. From germline, CDR1 is SQVTM and CDR2 ANQGSEA. V was shortened by 1 base and J by 0 bases, with 6 bases between the two germline ends. The CDR3 bases are TGCAGCGTTGAAGGCAGTGCAACTAATGAAAAACTGTTTTTT. This codes for CSVEGSATNEKLFF.

The rearrangement links TRBV5-1 to TRBJ1-2; 7 bases match TRBD1. Unmatched junction bases numbered 5, after V lost 2 bases and J lost 4 bases. This CDR3 has 14 residues. CDR1 SGHRS and CDR2 YFSETQ come from the germline V gene. The CDR3 loop is CASSLPGQSYGYTF. Here the CDR3 DNA reads TGCGCCAGCAGCTTACCGGGACAGAGCTATGGCTACACCTTC.

The chain joins TRBV9 to TRBJ2-3, with D possibly being TRBD2 (5 bases). The CDR3 length is 15 residues. V was trimmed by 4 bases and J by 6 bases, leaving 18 bases between them. The germline gives CDR1 SGDLS, CDR2 YYNGEE. This chain's CDR3 is CASSFAGVGVDTQYF. The DNA of the CDR3 is TGTGCCAGCAGCTTCGCCGGCGTCGGGGTGGATACGCAGTATTTT.

The V and J genes are TRBV28 and TRBJ2-2, with a tentative D call TRBD2 (5 bases). The CDR3 loop spans 13 amino acids. Germline assignment: CDR1 MDHEN and CDR2 SYDVKM. V lost 8 bases and J 0 bases, leaving 7 bases between the germline ends. The CDR3 region has the DNA TGTGCCAGCCTTAGCGCGAACACCGGGGAGCTGTTTTTT. It translates to CASLSANTGELFF.

The chain combines TRBV28 with TRBJ1-1; D is undetermined. The CDR3 sequence is 14 residues long. Trimming took off 3 bases at V and 2 bases at J, with 10 bases between the two ends. Germline V CDR1 and CDR2: MDHEN, SYDVKM. The CDR3 loop reads CASSLGGQNTEAFF. The CDR3, as DNA: TGTGCCAGCAGTTTGGGCGGTCAAAACACTGAAGCTTTCTTT.

The chain employs TRBV7-9 and TRBJ2-1; 12 nucleotides line up with TRBD2. With V trimmed by 3 bases and J by 8 bases, 5 bases remained unmatched. Looked up from germline, CDR1 is SEHNR and CDR2 is FQNEAQ (reference sequence). The CDR3 length is 15 residues. The CDR3, as DNA: TGTGCCAGCAGCTTTACTAGCGGGGGGCCCGATGAGCAGTTCTTC. Translation: CASSFTSGGPDEQFF.

The chain uses TRBV6-1 and TRBJ1-1; a possible D gene is TRBD1 (6 bases). This CDR3 is 13 amino acids long. Per the germline V gene, CDR1 is MNHNS and CDR2 is SASEGT. Trimming shortened V by 11 bases and J by 3 bases, and 16 bases separated the two germline ends. CDR3 sequence (DNA): TGTGCCTCCCAGGGGATGGCGGACACTGAAGCTTTCTTT. This encodes CASQGMADTEAFF.

V gene TRBV7-9 combines with J gene TRBJ1-3; D not resolved. Germline CDR1 and CDR2: SEHNR and FQNEAQ (reference sequence). The CDR3 is 13 residues long. V was trimmed by 11 bases and J by 3 bases, leaving 14 bases between them. This chain's CDR3 is CALRPGGGNTIYF. The CDR3 nucleotides read TGTGCCCTAAGGCCTGGCGGTGGAAACACCATATATTTT.

This chain joins TRBV6-1 and TRBJ2-7, with D tentatively TRBD2 (6 bases). The CDR3 sequence is 14 residues long. Germline V gives CDR1 MNHNS, CDR2 SASEGT. Trimming took off 6 bases at V and 2 bases at J, with 14 bases between the two ends. CDR3 protein: CASRPGDATYEQYF. The CDR3 nucleotides read TGTGCCAGCAGGCCGGGAGACGCAACCTACGAGCAGTACTTC.

V usage is TRBV6-5 and J usage is TRBJ2-7, with TRBD1 matching over 7 bases. Trimming cost V 6 bases and J 0 bases; bases outside gene matches: 8. This CDR3 is built from 15 residues. Germline lookup yields CDR1 MNHEY and CDR2 SVGAGI. CDR3 residues: CASRTAGGSSYEQYF. CDR3 nucleotides: TGTGCCAGCAGGACCGCAGGGGGTAGCTCCTACGAGCAGTACTTC.